This paragraph covers one TCR beta chain sequence. Its target is unknown. This CDR3 region has 11 residues. Germline lookup yields CDR1 LNHDA and CDR2 SQIVND (reference sequence). V was cut by 7 bases and J by 5 bases, with 8 bases left in between. The data were obtained in a study of cytomegalovirus exposure and HLA in healthy donors. Study results and caveats: The HLA-A and HLA-B alleles of most subjects were reportedly predicted accurately from TCR beta sequences. Previously analyzed data showed that most TCR beta V segments were productive at a frequency of about 87% or about 30%. In a later analysis, approximately 18,000 TCR beta sequences were associated with HLA alleles at 0.05 false discovery rate. Later analysis indicated greater clonal expansion among HLA-associated TCR beta chains than among equally common other chains.

It was with 60 Vbeta and 13 Jbeta primers that the PCR ran. Clones were read by immunoSEQ multiplex PCR, and TCRdb kept only the in-frame ones, dropping some. The sample has around 190,000 clones; more than 70% are singletons. The chain uses TRBV19 and TRBJ1-1; D uncertain. Source material: PBMCs. The receptor comes from a man aged 40-49 years in good health and CMV-seropositive. The CDR3 DNA is TGTGCCAGTATAGTGCGGACTGAAGCTTTCTTT. It specifies CASIVRTEAFF. The full variable domain, completed using reference TRBV19 and TRBJ1-1, is DGGITQSPKYLFRKEGQNVTLSCEQNLNHDAMYWYRQDPGQGLRLIYYSQIVNDFQKGDIAEGYSVSREKKESFPLTVTSAQKNPTAFYLCASIVRTEAFFGQGTRLTVV.